This is a list of T cell receptor beta chains from one sample in a study of blood T cell repertoires in COVID-19. TCRdb's table, derived via immunoSEQ multiplex PCR, lists solely in-frame clones and lacks some. The table has some 180,000 clones, roughly 88% seen once; the top ten hold over 15%. The sequenced material came from peripheral blood. The origin of the receptors is a man aged 50 to 60 with COVID-19, enrolled during active disease. Each CDR3 is given with its conserved first and last residue. D genes are given only for firm matches. Some rows have no size entry. The others give once, few or many, or a class for an expanded clone.

abundance	v_gene	j_gene	d_gene	CDR3nt	CDR3aa
NA	TRBV3-1/TRBV3-2	TRBJ1-1	TRBD1	TGTGCCAGCAGCTACACAGGGGGCCTAGCTTTCTTT	CASSYTGGLAFF
NA	TRBV12-3/TRBV12-4	TRBJ2-7	NA	TGTGCCAGCAGTTTAGCGCAGAACTACGAGCAGTACTTC	CASSLAQNYEQYF
once	TRBV5-1	TRBJ1-2	NA	TGCGCCAGCAGCTTGGACAGAGCTAACTATGGCTACACCTTC	CASSLDRANYGYTF
NA	TRBV18	TRBJ2-1	TRBD1	TGTGCCAGCTCACCCGGACAGGATCTTTTTTACAATGAGCAGTTCTTC	CASSPGQDLFYNEQFF
NA	TRBV6-5	TRBJ2-2	NA	TGTGCCAGCAGGGGACATTCGAACACCGGGGAGCTGTTTTTT	CASRGHSNTGELFF
once	TRBV20-1	TRBJ1-2	NA	TGCAGTGCTTTAAGGGGCGATGGCTACACCTTC	CSALRGDGYTF
NA	TRBV2	TRBJ2-3	NA	TGTGCCAGCAGTGATGGTGCAGGGACAGATACGCAGTATTTT	CASSDGAGTDTQYF
NA	TRBV15	TRBJ2-3	TRBD2	TGTGCCACCAGCAGAGATATTGGGACTAGCGGACGGGGCACAGATACGCAGTATTTT	CATSRDIGTSGRGTDTQYF
few	TRBV21-1	TRBJ1-6	NA	TGTGCCAGCAGCAAAGAGTCTAGGGGTGGGTATAATTCACCCCTCCACTTT	CASSKESRGGYNSPLHF
NA	TRBV27	TRBJ2-1	TRBD2	TGTGCCAGCAGTTTGTTTCCGCCGGGGGGAAGTTCCTACAATGAGCAGTTCTTC	CASSLFPPGGSSYNEQFF
NA	TRBV15	TRBJ1-2	NA	TGTGCCACCAGCAGAGATCGTGGACCGGACACTTCATGGGCCTTGGTCTATGGCTACACCTTC	CATSRDRGPDTSWALVYGYTF
once	TRBV6-5	TRBJ1-1	TRBD1	TGTGCCAGCAGTTCTCAGGGGGCGTACACTGAAGCTTTCTTT	CASSSQGAYTEAFF
NA	TRBV19	TRBJ2-6	NA	TGTGCCAGTACGGACATCCCCGGATCTGGGGCCAACGTCCTGACTTTC	CASTDIPGSGANVLTF
NA	TRBV10-2	TRBJ1-5	TRBD1	TGCGCCAGCAGTAAGGGGGCCGAGGTGGGCAATCAGCCCCAGCATTTT	CASSKGAEVGNQPQHF
NA	TRBV15	TRBJ1-2	NA	TGTGCCACCAGCAGAGATGGGGCAGCCACTAACTATGGCTACACCTTC	CATSRDGAATNYGYTF
NA	TRBV24-1	TRBJ1-2	TRBD1	TGTGCCACCAGTGATCCGGGACAGGCTAACTATGGCTACACCTTC	CATSDPGQANYGYTF
NA	TRBV3-1/TRBV3-2	TRBJ1-1	NA	TGTGCCAGCAGCCAATTGGGGGGGATGAGGACTGAAGCTTTCTTT	CASSQLGGMRTEAFF
NA	TRBV19	TRBJ2-7	TRBD1	TGTGCCAGTAGTAACCAGGGGGCTGTTAGCGAGCAGTACTTC	CASSNQGAVSEQYF
few	TRBV5-6	TRBJ1-5	NA	TGTGCCAGCAGCTTGAGGAGTAGCAATCAGCCCCAGCATTTT	CASSLRSSNQPQHF
NA	TRBV18	TRBJ1-3	TRBD1	TGTGCCAGCTCATCCCTGGACAGGTCTAGTGGAAACACCATATATTTT	CASSSLDRSSGNTIYF
NA	TRBV19	TRBJ1-6	TRBD1	TGTGCCAGTAGTACGAGGACAGGGATGAATTCACCCCTCCACTTT	CASSTRTGMNSPLHF
NA	TRBV9	TRBJ2-3	TRBD2	TGTGCCAGCAGCGCACAGTCCACTAGCGGGGGCCCAGATACGCAGTATTTT	CASSAQSTSGGPDTQYF
NA	TRBV5-5	TRBJ2-3	TRBD2	TGTGCCAGCCTCCGTGAGGGACTAGCATCCACAGATACGCAGTATTTT	CASLREGLASTDTQYF
once	TRBV5-1	TRBJ1-6	NA	TGCGCCAGCCGCCCGGGGACGGGGGATTCACCCCTCCACTTT	CASRPGTGDSPLHF
NA	TRBV19	TRBJ2-2	NA	TGTGCCAGTAGTGTGCGGTCCGCTGGCACCGGGGAGCTGTTTTTT	CASSVRSAGTGELFF
NA	TRBV9	TRBJ2-2	NA	TGTGCCAGCAGCGTAGGGCCGGGCGGGGAGCTGTTTTTT	CASSVGPGGELFF
NA	TRBV19	TRBJ2-2	TRBD1	TGTGCCAGTAGTGTTAACAGGGGCACCACCGGGGAGCTGTTTTTT	CASSVNRGTTGELFF
NA	TRBV30	TRBJ2-4	NA	TGTGCCTGGAGTGTAGGCGGTGTGATAGCCAAAAACATTCAGTACTTC	CAWSVGGVIAKNIQYF
NA	TRBV19	TRBJ2-2	NA	TGTGCCAGTAGAGCATACCGTAACACCGGGGAGCTGTTTTTT	CASRAYRNTGELFF
NA	TRBV7-8	TRBJ2-1	TRBD1	TGTGCCAGCAGCCCCGGCCGGGACAGGCCCTACAATGAGCAGTTCTTC	CASSPGRDRPYNEQFF
NA	TRBV5-1	TRBJ2-1	NA	TGCGCCAGCAGCGAGAGCGGTAGCTCCTACAATGAGCAGTTCTTC	CASSESGSSYNEQFF
NA	TRBV7-3	TRBJ1-1	NA	TGTGCCAGCAGTCGACAGAAGAACACTGAAGCTTTCTTT	CASSRQKNTEAFF
NA	TRBV19	TRBJ2-5	TRBD1	TGTGCCAGTAGTATTGAAGGGGGCGCTTGGGTTGAGACCCAGTACTTC	CASSIEGGAWVETQYF
NA	TRBV14	TRBJ1-4	NA	TGTGCCAGCATCAAGCCGGGTGGTGGCACGAATGAAAAACTGTTTTTT	CASIKPGGGTNEKLFF
once	TRBV5-5	TRBJ2-2	TRBD1	TGTGCCAGCAGCAAAGGACAGGGGACGGGCGGGGAGCTGTTTTTT	CASSKGQGTGGELFF
NA	TRBV18	TRBJ1-2	NA	TGTGCCAGCTCACCGTATGAAATCTACACCGGGGGTCAAGACACCTTC	CASSPYEIYTGGQDTF
once	TRBV6-5	TRBJ2-1	NA	TGTGCCAGCAGTACTGGGACTTCAAACTACAATGAGCAGTTCTTC	CASSTGTSNYNEQFF
NA	TRBV7-9	TRBJ2-5	NA	TGTGCCAGCAGCACACCCCCGGGGGTCAGGGAGACCCAGTACTTC	CASSTPPGVRETQYF
few	TRBV6-4	TRBJ2-1	NA	TGTGCCAGCGCCACCGGGAGCGGGCGGGGCAATGAGCAGTTCTTC	CASATGSGRGNEQFF
NA	TRBV28	TRBJ2-7	NA	TGTGCCAGCAGTTTGCGGTCCTACGAGCAGTACTTC	CASSLRSYEQYF
once	TRBV5-8	TRBJ2-1	TRBD1	TGTGCCAGCACCATGGACAGGTACAATGAGCAGTTCTTC	CASTMDRYNEQFF
NA	TRBV7-9	TRBJ2-7	NA	TGTGCCAGCAGCCAGGGGCAGGGGATTCCCTACGAGCAGTACTTC	CASSQGQGIPYEQYF
NA	TRBV11-2	TRBJ2-2	TRBD1	TGTGCCAGCAGCTTAGTACAGGGGGCTACCGGGGAGCTGTTTTTT	CASSLVQGATGELFF
NA	TRBV5-5	TRBJ2-3	TRBD2	TGTGCCAGCAGCCCCCGGGGAGGGCTAGCGGGCGTACTGAGCACAGATACGCAGTATTTT	CASSPRGGLAGVLSTDTQYF
NA	TRBV5-1	TRBJ2-3	NA	TGCGCCAGCAGCTTGTTGGCCGGGAGCACAGATACGCAGTATTTT	CASSLLAGSTDTQYF
NA	TRBV7-9	TRBJ2-1	TRBD2	TGTGCCAGCAGCTTAGTCTCCTTAGCGGGGGAAACCTACAATGAGCAGTTCTTC	CASSLVSLAGETYNEQFF
NA	TRBV19	TRBJ1-4	NA	TGTGCCAGTAGAGGGACGGGGGTGAAACTGTTTTTT	CASRGTGVKLFF
once	TRBV15	TRBJ1-2	NA	TGTGCCACCAGCAGAGATGGAGGGATCGGTGGCTACACCTTC	CATSRDGGIGGYTF
NA	TRBV30	TRBJ2-7	TRBD1	TGTGCCTGGAGTGGTGGACGGGACAGCTACGAGCAGTACTTC	CAWSGGRDSYEQYF
NA	TRBV5-1	TRBJ2-1	TRBD2	TGCGCCAGCAGCTCCAGGACTAGCGGACCGGGAAATGAGCAGTTCTTC	CASSSRTSGPGNEQFF
NA	TRBV28	TRBJ1-2	NA	TGTGCCAGCAGCGGGTCTAACTATGGCTACACCTTC	CASSGSNYGYTF
NA	TRBV5-6	TRBJ1-6	NA	TGTGCCAGCAGCTTGAGAGGGTATAATTCACCCCTCCACTTT	CASSLRGYNSPLHF
NA	TRBV7-2	TRBJ2-7	NA	TGTGCCAGCAGCCAGCGGCCAGAACTTACCTACGAGCAGTACTTC	CASSQRPELTYEQYF
NA	TRBV19	TRBJ2-2	NA	TGTGCCAGTAGTATTGGCGGGGATCTCGGGGAGCTGTTTTTT	CASSIGGDLGELFF
NA	TRBV7-9	TRBJ2-5	NA	TGTGCCAGCAGCCAAGATGCCCGAGAAGAAGAGACCCAGTACTTC	CASSQDAREEETQYF